This T cell receptor beta chain was observed in a study of regulatory T cells in long-lasting Graves disease. This CDR3 comprises 17 residues. CDR1 is MGHRA, CDR2 YSYEKL, per germline. With V trimmed by 4 bases and J by 0 bases, 10 bases remained unmatched. This clonotype has a count of ten or more. Investigators prepared the TCR beta libraries by applying iRepertoire HTBI primers and Arm-PCR of CDR3 regions. Original processing methods: The study identified 50 to 70 TRBV and 13 to 15 TRBJ segments across samples. TCRdb called the multiplex PCR reads again in MiXCR, with one record for every CDR3 protein. These V and J calls originate from TCRdb's pipeline instead of the authors' own analysis. The sample comprises some 220,000 distinct CDR3 sequences, less than 20% of which are singletons, and about 12% rests with the top ten. The time point: newly diagnosed GD, antithyroid drugs for less than 3 months. PBMC RNA was the source of the TCR library.

This sample also belongs to another study, concerning T cells in Graves' hyperthyroidism and ophthalmopathy.

The sequence came from a woman aged 25 to 39 with Graves disease. The chain uses TRBV4-1 and TRBJ1-1; 8 bases align to TRBD1. Sequenced material: peripheral blood mononuclear cells (PBMCs), taken at new diagnosis, from a patient treated with antithyroid drugs. The CDR3 sequence is CASSPPFQDRVNTEAFF. DNA of the CDR3: TGCGCCAGCAGCCCACCCTTTCAGGACAGGGTGAACACTGAAGCTTTCTTT.